This paragraph reports one TCR beta chain. Patients from Seattle were sampled longitudinally, starting during active infection. This entry comes from a study of blood T cell repertoires in COVID-19. Authors' methods: Cell counts per sample came from amplifying reference gene primers. Assay used: immunoSEQ multiplex PCR; TCRdb lists only in-frame clones, some missing. That table supplies the V and J calls and clone size; D and trimming were determined from the DNA. The data show about 230,000 clones, around 89% seen once. The CDR3 covers 15 residues. The trim removed 4 bases at V and 2 bases at J, leaving 6 bases unmatched. Germline V gene sequence: CDR1 SGHVS, CDR2 FNYEAQ.

The sample was peripheral blood. The chain combines TRBV7-6 with TRBJ2-7, with 9 bases identical to TRBD1. This TCR derives from a man in his thirties or forties with COVID-19, enrolled during active disease. CDR3 loop: CASSSQDRGPYEQYF. The CDR3 region has the DNA TGTGCCAGCAGCTCCCAGGACAGGGGTCCCTACGAGCAGTACTTC. The full variable domain, completed using reference TRBV7-6 and TRBJ2-7, is GAGVSQSPRYKVTKRGQDVALRCDPISGHVSLYWYRQALGQGPEFLTYFNYEAQQDKSGLPNDRFSAERPEGSISTLTIQRTEQRDSAMYRCASSSQDRGPYEQYFGPGTRLTVT.